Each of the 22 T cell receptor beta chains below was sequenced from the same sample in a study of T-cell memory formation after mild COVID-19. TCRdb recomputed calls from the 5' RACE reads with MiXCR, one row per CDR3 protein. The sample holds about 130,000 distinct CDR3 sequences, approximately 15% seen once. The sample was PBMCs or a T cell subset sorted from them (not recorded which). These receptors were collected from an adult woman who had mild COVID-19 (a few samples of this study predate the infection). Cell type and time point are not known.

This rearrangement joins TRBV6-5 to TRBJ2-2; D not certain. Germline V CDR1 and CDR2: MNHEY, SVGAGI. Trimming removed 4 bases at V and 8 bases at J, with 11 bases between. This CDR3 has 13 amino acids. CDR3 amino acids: CASSSLAGGELFF. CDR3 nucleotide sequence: TGTGCCAGCAGTTCCCTGGCCGGAGGGGAGCTGTTTTTT.

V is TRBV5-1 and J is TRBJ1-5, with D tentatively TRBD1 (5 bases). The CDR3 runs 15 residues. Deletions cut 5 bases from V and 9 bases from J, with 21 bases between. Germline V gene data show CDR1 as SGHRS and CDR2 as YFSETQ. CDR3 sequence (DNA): TGCGCCAGCAGTCCCCTGGACACCGTTGGGTGGCCCCAGCATTTT. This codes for CASSPLDTVGWPQHF. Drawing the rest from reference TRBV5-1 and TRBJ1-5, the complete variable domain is KAGVTQTPRYLIKTRGQQVTLSCSPISGHRSVSWYQQTPGQGLQFLFEYFSETQRNKGNFPGRFSGRQFSNSRSEMNVSTLELGDSALYLCASSPLDTVGWPQHFGDGTRLSIL.

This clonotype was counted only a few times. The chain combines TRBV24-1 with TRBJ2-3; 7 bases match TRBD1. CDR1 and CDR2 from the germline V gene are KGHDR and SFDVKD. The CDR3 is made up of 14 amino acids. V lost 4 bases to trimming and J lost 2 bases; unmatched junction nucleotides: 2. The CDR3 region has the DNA TGTGCCACCAGTGAAGACAGGGTCACAGATACGCAGTATTTT. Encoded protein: CATSEDRVTDTQYF.

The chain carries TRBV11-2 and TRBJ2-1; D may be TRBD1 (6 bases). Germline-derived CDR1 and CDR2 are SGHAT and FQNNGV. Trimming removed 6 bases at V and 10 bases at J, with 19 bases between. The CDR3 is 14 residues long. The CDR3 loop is CASRTGTQKGEQFF. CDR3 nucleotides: TGTGCCAGCAGGACCGGGACACAAAAGGGCGAGCAGTTCTTC.

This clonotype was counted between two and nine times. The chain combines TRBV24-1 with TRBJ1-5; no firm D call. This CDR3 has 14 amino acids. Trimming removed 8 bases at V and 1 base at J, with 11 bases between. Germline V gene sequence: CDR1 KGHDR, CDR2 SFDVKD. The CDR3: CATNFRRSNQPQHF. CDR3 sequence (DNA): TGTGCCACCAATTTCCGTCGGAGCAATCAGCCCCAGCATTTT.

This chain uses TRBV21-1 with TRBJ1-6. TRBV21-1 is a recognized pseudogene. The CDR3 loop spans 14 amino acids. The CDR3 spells CASSKGRGNSPLHF. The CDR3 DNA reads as TGTGCCAGCAGCAAAGGGCGCGGAAATTCACCCCTCCACTTT.

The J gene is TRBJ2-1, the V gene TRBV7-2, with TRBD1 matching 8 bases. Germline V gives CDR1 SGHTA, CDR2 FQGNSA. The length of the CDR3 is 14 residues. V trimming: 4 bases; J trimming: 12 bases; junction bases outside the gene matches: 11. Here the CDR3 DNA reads TGTGCCAGCAGCTATGCCGCCCTCGGGACAGGGCAGTTCTTC. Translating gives CASSYAALGTGQFF.

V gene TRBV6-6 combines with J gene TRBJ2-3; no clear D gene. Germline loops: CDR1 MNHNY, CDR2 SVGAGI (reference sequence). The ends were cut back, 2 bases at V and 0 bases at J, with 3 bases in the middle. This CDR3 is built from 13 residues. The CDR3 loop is CASSYRSTDTQYF. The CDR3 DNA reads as TGTGCCAGCAGTTACCGTAGCACAGATACGCAGTATTTT.

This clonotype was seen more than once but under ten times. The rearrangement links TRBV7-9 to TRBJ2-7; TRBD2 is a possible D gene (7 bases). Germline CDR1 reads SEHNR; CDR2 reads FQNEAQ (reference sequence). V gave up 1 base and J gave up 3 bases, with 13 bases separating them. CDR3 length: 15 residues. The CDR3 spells CASSLVGGQLYEQYF. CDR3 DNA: TGTGCCAGCAGCTTAGTGGGGGGGCAGCTCTACGAGCAGTACTTC. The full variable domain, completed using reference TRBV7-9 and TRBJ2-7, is DTGVSQNPRHKITKRGQNVTFRCDPISEHNRLYWYRQTLGQGPEFLTYFQNEAQLEKSRLLSDRFSAERPKGSFSTLEIQRTEQGDSAMYLCASSLVGGQLYEQYFGPGTRLTVT.

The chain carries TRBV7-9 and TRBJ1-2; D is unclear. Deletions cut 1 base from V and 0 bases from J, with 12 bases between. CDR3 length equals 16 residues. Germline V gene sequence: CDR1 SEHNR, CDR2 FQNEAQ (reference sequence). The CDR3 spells CASSLGERTSNYGYTF. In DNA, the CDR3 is TGTGCCAGCAGCTTAGGAGAAAGGACGTCTAACTATGGCTACACCTTC. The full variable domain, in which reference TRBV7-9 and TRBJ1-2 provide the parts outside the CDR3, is DTGVSQNPRHKITKRGQNVTFRCDPISEHNRLYWYRQTLGQGPEFLTYFQNEAQLEKSRLLSDRFSAERPKGSFSTLEIQRTEQGDSAMYLCASSLGERTSNYGYTFGSGTRLTVV.

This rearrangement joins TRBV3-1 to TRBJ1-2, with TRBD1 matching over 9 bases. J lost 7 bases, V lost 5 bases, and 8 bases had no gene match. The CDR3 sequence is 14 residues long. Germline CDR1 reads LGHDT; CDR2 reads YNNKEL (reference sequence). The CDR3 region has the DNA TGTGCCAGCAGCGCCCGGGACAGGGATCCTGGCTACACCTTC. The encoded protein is CASSARDRDPGYTF.

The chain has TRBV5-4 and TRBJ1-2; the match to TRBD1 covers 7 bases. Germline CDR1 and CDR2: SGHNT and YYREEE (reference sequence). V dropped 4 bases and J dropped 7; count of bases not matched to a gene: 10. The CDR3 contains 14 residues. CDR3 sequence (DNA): TGTGCCAGCAGCCCCCAGGGGGAACACTTTGGCTACACCTTC. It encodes CASSPQGEHFGYTF.

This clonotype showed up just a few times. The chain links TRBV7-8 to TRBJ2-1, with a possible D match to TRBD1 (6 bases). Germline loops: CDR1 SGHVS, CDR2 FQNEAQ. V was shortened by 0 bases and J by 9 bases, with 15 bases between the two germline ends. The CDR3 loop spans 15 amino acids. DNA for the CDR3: TGTGCCAGCAGCTTAGCAATAACAGGGCTCGGTGAGCAGTTCTTC. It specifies CASSLAITGLGEQFF.

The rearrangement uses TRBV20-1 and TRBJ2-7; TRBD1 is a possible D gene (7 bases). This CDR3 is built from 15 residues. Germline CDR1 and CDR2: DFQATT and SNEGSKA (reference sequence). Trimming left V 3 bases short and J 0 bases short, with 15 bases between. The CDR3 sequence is CSARLGGTDSYEQYF. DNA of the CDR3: TGCAGTGCTAGGCTTGGCGGGACAGACTCCTACGAGCAGTACTTC.

The CDR3 protein is CASSRTEYNEQFF. The CDR3, as DNA: TGTGCCAGCAGCCGGACAGAATACAATGAGCAGTTCTTC. The rearrangement joins TRBV9 to TRBJ2-1; D possibly corresponds to TRBD1 (6 bases). V gave up 4 bases and J gave up 4 bases, with 9 bases separating them. Per the germline V gene, CDR1 is SGDLS and CDR2 is YYNGEE. The CDR3 has 13 residues.

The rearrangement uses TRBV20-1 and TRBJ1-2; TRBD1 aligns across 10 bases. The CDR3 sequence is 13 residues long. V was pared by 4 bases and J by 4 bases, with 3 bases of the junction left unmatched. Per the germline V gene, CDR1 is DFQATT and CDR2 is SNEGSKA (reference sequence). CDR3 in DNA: TGCAGTGCTATCCGGGACAGGGGCTATGGCTACACCTTC. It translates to CSAIRDRGYGYTF.

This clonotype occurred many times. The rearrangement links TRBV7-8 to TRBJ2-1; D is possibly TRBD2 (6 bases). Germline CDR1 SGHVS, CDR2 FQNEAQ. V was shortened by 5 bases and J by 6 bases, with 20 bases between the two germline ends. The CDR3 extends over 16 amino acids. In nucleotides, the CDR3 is TGTGCCAGCAGCCTAGTGCTGGGAGGCCCCTCCAATGAGCAGTTCTTC. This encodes CASSLVLGGPSNEQFF.

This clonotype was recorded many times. CDR3 nucleotide sequence: TGCAGTGCCGTTGCAGGGGGCCAAAAGGAACGATACGAGCAGTACTTC. Its protein is CSAVAGGQKERYEQYF. The rearrangement uses TRBV20-1 and TRBJ2-7; 8 bases fit TRBD1. Germline V gene sequence: CDR1 DFQATT, CDR2 SNEGSKA (reference sequence). The CDR3 length is 16 residues. V dropped 6 bases and J dropped 4; count of bases not matched to a gene: 17.

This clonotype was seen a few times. Here the CDR3 reads CSVGTKYTDTQYF. CDR3 DNA sequence: TGCAGCGTTGGTACGAAATATACAGATACGCAGTATTTT. V is TRBV29-1 and J is TRBJ2-3; no firm D call. The CDR3 length is 13 residues. CDR1 and CDR2 from the germline V gene are SQVTM and ANQGSEA. V dropped 4 bases and J dropped 3 bases, with 11 bases sitting between them.

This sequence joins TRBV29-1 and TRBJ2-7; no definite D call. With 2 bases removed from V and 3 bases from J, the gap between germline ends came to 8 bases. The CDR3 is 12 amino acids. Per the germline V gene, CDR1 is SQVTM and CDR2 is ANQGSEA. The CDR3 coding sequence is TGCAGCGTTGAAAACAGCTACTACGAGCAGTACTTC. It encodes CSVENSYYEQYF.

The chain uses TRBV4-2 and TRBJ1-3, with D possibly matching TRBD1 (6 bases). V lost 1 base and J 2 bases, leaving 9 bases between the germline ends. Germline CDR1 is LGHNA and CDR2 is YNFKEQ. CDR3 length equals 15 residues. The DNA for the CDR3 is TGTGCCAGCAGCCAAGGGGAGGGGGCTGGAAACACCATATATTTT. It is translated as CASSQGEGAGNTIYF.

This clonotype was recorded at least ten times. CDR3 nucleotide sequence: TGTGCCAGCAGCCCCGGGACAGACCCCTATGGCTACACCTTC. It yields the protein CASSPGTDPYGYTF. V and J are TRBV3-1 and TRBJ1-2; 7 bases agree with TRBD1. Germline V gene sequence: CDR1 LGHDT, CDR2 YNNKEL (reference sequence). Germline trimming cut 4 bases from V and 4 bases from J; bases unmatched to any gene: 6. The CDR3 has 14 amino acids.